The TCR beta chain described here comes from a study of CD8 T cells in Susac syndrome. The CDR3 loop spans 15 amino acids. V lost 6 bases and J lost 7; bases outside the gene matches: 11. Germline CDR1 reads MNHEY; CDR2 reads SMNVEV (reference sequence). With random hexamers, 0.5 to 1 ug RNA was reverse transcribed. In TCRdb, the immunoSEQ multiplex PCR reads were re-called with MiXCR into one record per CDR3 protein. This table has some 150,000 distinct CDR3 sequences, approximately 95% appearing once. The sequence was collected from a human donor in good health. The chain is built from TRBV27 and TRBJ1-5, with 8 nucleotides matching TRBD1. The sequenced material came from CD4+ T cells from PBMCs. DNA of the CDR3: TGTGCCAGCAGACCCCAGACAGGGGACGGCCAGCCCCAGCATTTT. Translation gives CASRPQTGDGQPQHF.